This T cell receptor (beta chain) came from a study of post-analysis software for immune sequencing data. Across the whole study: Disease courses included relapsing-remitting, secondary progressive and progressive-relapsing multiple sclerosis. Study observations and caveats: The normalized Chao1 diversity of multiple sclerosis patients was significantly lower than that of controls. Compared with controls, patients had more of about 5 TRBV segments, including TRBV5-6, TRBV5-1 and TRBV20-1.

Unique molecular identifiers were present in the TCR beta cDNA libraries. TCRdb recomputed calls from the PCR reads with MiXCR, one row per CDR3 protein. The table has 550,000 to 700,000 distinct CDR3 sequences, 44% seen once. In germline, CDR1 is MNHEY, CDR2 SMNVEV (reference sequence). The CDR3 is made up of 15 amino acids. The junction had 14 bases not matched to a gene; V was cut back by 7 bases and J by 5 bases. With regard to this clonotype: As yet, its antigen is unknown.

The sequence was collected from a girl aged 5-17 years with multiple sclerosis. V usage is TRBV27 and J usage is TRBJ2-7, with 7 bases aligning to TRBD2. The sample comprised blood. CDR3 protein: CASTLTSAGYHEQYF. The CDR3 region has the DNA TGTGCCAGCACCCTAACTAGCGCAGGTTATCACGAGCAGTACTTC.